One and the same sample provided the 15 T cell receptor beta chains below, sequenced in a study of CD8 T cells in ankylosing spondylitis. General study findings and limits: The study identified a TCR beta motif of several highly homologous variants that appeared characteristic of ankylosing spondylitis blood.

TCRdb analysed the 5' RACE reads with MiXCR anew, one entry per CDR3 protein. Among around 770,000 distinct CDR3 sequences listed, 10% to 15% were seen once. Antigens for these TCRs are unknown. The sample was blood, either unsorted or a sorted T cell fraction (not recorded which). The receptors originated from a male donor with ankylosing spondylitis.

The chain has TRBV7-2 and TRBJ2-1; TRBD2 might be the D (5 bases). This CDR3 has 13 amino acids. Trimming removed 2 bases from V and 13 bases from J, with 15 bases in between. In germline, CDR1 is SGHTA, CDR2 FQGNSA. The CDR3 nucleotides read TGTGCCAGCAGCTTATTGCTGGAGGCTACCCAGTTCTTC. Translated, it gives CASSLLLEATQFF.

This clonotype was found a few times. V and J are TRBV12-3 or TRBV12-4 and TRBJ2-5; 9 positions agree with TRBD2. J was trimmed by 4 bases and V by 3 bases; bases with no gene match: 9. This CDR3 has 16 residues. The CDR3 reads CASSFVRLAVGETQYF. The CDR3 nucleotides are TGTGCCAGCAGTTTCGTGAGACTAGCGGTCGGAGAGACCCAGTACTTC.

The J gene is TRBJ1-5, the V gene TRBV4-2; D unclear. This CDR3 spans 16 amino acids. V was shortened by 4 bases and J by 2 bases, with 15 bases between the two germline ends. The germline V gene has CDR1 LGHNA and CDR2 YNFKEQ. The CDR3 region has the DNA TGTGCCAGCAGCCTTCGGAGGAACGAGGGCAATCAGCCCCAGCATTTT. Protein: CASSLRRNEGNQPQHF.

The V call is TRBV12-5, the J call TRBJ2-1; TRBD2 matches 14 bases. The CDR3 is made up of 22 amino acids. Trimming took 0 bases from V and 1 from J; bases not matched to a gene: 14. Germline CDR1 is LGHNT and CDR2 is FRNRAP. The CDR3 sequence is CASGLVPIAGLAGEYSYNEQFF. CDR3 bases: TGTGCTAGTGGTTTGGTACCAATCGCGGGACTAGCGGGAGAATATTCCTACAATGAGCAGTTCTTC.

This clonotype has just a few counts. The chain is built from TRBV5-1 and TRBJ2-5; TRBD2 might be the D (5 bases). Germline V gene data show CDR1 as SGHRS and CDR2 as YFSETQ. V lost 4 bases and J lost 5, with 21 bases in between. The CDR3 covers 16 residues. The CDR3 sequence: CASSLEPNGIGETQYF. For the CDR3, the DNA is TGCGCCAGCAGCCTGGAGCCCAACGGGATAGGGGAGACCCAGTACTTC.

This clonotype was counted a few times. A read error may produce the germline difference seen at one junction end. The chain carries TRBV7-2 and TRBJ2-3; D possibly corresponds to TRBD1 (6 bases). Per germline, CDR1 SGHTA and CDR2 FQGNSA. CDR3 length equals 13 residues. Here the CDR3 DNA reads TGTGCCAGCAGCTCAGACTTCCCCGGACAGCCGCATTTT. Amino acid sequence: CASSSDFPGQPHF.

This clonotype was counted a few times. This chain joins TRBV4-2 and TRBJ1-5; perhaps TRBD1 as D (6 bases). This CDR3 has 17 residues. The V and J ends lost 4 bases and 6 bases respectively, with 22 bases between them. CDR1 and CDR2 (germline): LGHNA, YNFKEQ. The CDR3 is CASSLSGGPVQSQPQHF. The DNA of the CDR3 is TGTGCCAGCAGCCTCTCCGGGGGGCCGGTTCAGAGTCAGCCCCAGCATTTT.

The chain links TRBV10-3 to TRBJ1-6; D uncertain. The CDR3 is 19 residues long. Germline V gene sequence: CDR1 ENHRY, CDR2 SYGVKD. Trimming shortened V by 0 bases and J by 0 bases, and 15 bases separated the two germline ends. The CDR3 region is CAISESGLAFYSYNSPLHF. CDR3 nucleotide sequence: TGTGCCATCAGTGAGTCAGGGTTGGCTTTTTACTCCTATAATTCACCCCTCCACTTT.

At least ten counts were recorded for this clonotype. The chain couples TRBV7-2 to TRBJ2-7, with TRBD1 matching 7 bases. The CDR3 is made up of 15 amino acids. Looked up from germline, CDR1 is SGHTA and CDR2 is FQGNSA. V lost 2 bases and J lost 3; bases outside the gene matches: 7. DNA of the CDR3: TGTGCCAGCAGCTTACTACAGGGGTCAAACTACGAGCAGTACTTC. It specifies CASSLLQGSNYEQYF.

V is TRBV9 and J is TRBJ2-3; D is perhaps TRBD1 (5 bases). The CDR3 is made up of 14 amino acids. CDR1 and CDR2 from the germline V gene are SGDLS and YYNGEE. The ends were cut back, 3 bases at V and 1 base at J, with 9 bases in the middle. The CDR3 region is CASSGGERTDTQYF. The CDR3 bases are TGTGCCAGCAGCGGGGGCGAACGCACAGATACGCAGTATTTT.

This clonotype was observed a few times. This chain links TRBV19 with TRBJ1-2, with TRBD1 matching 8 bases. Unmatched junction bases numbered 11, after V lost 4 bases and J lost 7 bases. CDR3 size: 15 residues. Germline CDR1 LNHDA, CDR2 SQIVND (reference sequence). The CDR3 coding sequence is TGTGCCAGTAGTACTGGGACAGGCTGGATTGCTGGCTACACCTTC. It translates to CASSTGTGWIAGYTF.

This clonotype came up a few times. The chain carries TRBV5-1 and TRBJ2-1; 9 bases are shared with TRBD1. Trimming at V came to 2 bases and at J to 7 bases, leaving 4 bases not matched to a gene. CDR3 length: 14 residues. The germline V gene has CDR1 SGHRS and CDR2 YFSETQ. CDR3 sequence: CASSLQGAGNEQFF. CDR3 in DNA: TGCGCCAGCAGCTTACAGGGGGCTGGGAATGAGCAGTTCTTC.

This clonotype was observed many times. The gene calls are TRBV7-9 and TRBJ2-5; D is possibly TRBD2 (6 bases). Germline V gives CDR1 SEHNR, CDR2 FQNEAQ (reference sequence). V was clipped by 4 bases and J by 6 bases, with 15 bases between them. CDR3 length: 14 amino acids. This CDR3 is CASSSSGDPKTQYF. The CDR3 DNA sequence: TGTGCCAGCAGCTCCTCGGGGGACCCAAAGACCCAGTACTTC.

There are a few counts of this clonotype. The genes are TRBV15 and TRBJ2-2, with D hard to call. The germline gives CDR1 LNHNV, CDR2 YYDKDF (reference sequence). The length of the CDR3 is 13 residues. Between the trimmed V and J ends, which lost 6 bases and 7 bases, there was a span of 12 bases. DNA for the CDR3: TGTGCCACCAGGAAAGTCTTTGGCGGGGAGCTGTTTTTT. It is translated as CATRKVFGGELFF. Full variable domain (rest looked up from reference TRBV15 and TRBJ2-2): DAMVIQNPRYQVTQFGKPVTLSCSQTLNHNVMYWYQQKSSQAPKLLFHYYDKDFNNEADTPDNFQSRRPNTSFCFLDIRSPGLGDTAMYLCATRKVFGGELFFGEGSRLTVL.

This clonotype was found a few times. The CDR3 sequence is CASSQWAEAFF. CDR3 in DNA: TGTGCCAGCAGCCAATGGGCTGAAGCTTTCTTT. V usage is TRBV14 and J usage is TRBJ1-1; D is uncertain. This CDR3 region has 11 residues. CDR1 is SGHDN and CDR2 is FVKESK in the germline V gene. Trimming cost V 2 bases and J 6 bases, with 4 bases left between them.